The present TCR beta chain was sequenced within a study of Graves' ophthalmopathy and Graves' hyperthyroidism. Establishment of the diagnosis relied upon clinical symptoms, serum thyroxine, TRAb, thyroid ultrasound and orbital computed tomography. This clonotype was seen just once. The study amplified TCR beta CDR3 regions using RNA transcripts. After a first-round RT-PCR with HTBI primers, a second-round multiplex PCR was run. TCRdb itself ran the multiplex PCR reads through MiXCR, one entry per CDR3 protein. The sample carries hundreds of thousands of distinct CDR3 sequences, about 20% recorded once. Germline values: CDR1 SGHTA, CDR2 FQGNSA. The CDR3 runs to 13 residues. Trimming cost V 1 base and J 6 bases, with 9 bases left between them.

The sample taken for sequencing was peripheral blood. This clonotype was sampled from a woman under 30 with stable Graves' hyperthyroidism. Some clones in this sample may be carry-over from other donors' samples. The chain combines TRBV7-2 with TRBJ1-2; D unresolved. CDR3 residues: CASSLVVGDGYTF. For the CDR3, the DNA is TGTGCCAGCAGCTTAGTGGTCGGTGATGGCTACACCTTC.